The 15 T cell receptor beta chains presented below share a single source sample, sequenced in a study of response to subunit inactivated influenza vaccine. Each CDR3 protein gets one entry after TCRdb re-called the RT-PCR reads with MiXCR. The sample has about half a million distinct CDR3 sequences; about a tenth are singletons. Sequencing was performed on PBMCs from blood, taken 40 to 50 days after vaccination. Receptors were obtained from a man between 45 and 60 years old who received an inactivated influenza vaccine.

This clonotype has at least ten counts. This chain connects TRBV12-3 or TRBV12-4 to TRBJ1-4; D possibly corresponds to TRBD1 (6 bases). Trimming removed 4 bases from V and 11 bases from J, with 17 bases in between. The CDR3 runs 14 residues. In nucleotides, the CDR3 is TGTGCCAGCAGTTACAGGGTCTCCGGAGGGAAACTGTTTTTT. Amino acids: CASSYRVSGGKLFF.

The chain uses TRBV5-1 and TRBJ2-7, with 8 bases lining up with TRBD1. Germline-derived CDR1 and CDR2 are SGHRS and YFSETQ. After removal of 3 bases from V and 6 bases from J, the junction contained 5 bases not matched to a gene. CDR3 length equals 13 residues. In DNA, the CDR3 is TGCGCCAGCAGCTCGACAGGGGTGGGCGAGCAGTACTTC. This codes for CASSSTGVGEQYF. Based on the CDR3 plus reference TRBV5-1 and TRBJ2-7, the full variable domain is KAGVTQTPRYLIKTRGQQVTLSCSPISGHRSVSWYQQTPGQGLQFLFEYFSETQRNKGNFPGRFSGRQFSNSRSEMNVSTLELGDSALYLCASSSTGVGEQYFGPGTRLTVT.

This sequence joins TRBV7-8 and TRBJ2-5, with D uncertain. This CDR3 is 18 amino acids long. The V end lost 3 bases, the J end lost 0 bases, and 20 bases lay between the germline ends. From germline, CDR1 is SGHVS and CDR2 FQNEAQ. This chain's CDR3 is CASSFRAIQSFHQETQYF. The CDR3 DNA follows: TGTGCCAGCAGCTTCCGGGCCATCCAGAGCTTCCACCAAGAGACCCAGTACTTC.

This clonotype was seen many times. The chain couples TRBV29-1 to TRBJ2-1; a possible D gene is TRBD2 (5 bases). CDR1 is SQVTM and CDR2 is ANQGSEA in the germline V gene. The ends were cut back, 6 bases at V and 2 bases at J, with 8 bases in the middle. The CDR3 extends over 12 amino acids. CDR3 sequence: CSVTGAYNEQFF. CDR3 coding DNA: TGCAGCGTCACCGGGGCCTACAATGAGCAGTTCTTC.

The chain employs TRBV6-5 and TRBJ2-1, with no clear D. With 0 bases removed from V and 4 bases from J, the gap between germline ends came to 4 bases. The CDR3 runs to 13 residues. Germline V gene data show CDR1 as MNHEY and CDR2 as SVGAGI. The CDR3 spells CASSYSEYNEQFF. DNA of the CDR3: TGTGCCAGCAGTTACTCGGAGTACAATGAGCAGTTCTTC.

This clonotype was picked up a small number of times. The V call is TRBV10-2, the J call TRBJ2-6; TRBD2 matches at 7 bases. The CDR3 is 16 amino acids. CDR1 WSHSY and CDR2 SAAADI come from the germline V gene. With V trimmed by 7 bases and J by 0 bases, 6 bases remained unmatched. CDR3 sequence reads: CASISSGSSGANVLTF. The CDR3 DNA reads as TGCGCCAGCATTTCTAGCGGAAGCTCTGGGGCCAACGTCCTGACTTTC.

The chain is built from TRBV2 and TRBJ2-3, with 8 bases identical to TRBD2. The CDR3 loop spans 15 amino acids. V lost 7 bases to trimming and J lost 0 bases; unmatched junction nucleotides: 6. Germline CDR1 and CDR2: SNHLY and FYNNEI. As DNA, the CDR3 is TGTGCCAGCACCCTAGCGGGCACTAGCACAGATACGCAGTATTTT. This sequence encodes CASTLAGTSTDTQYF.

This clonotype was found a few times. This chain joins TRBV18 and TRBJ2-1, with D maybe TRBD1 (6 bases). V was clipped by 1 base and J by 0 bases, with 13 bases between them. Germline V CDR1 and CDR2: KGHSH, LQKENI. CDR3 length equals 17 residues. The CDR3 region is CASSPRSGALSYNEQFF. Written as DNA, the CDR3 is TGTGCCAGCTCACCACGATCAGGGGCCCTCTCCTACAATGAGCAGTTCTTC.

The rearrangement joins TRBV7-2 to TRBJ2-3, with a weak D call TRBD2 (7 bases). CDR3 size: 16 residues. The V gene's germline CDR1 is SGHTA and CDR2 FQGNSA. The ends were cut back, 1 base at V and 7 bases at J, with 18 bases in the middle. The CDR3 DNA sequence: TGTGCCAGCAGCTTAGGAGGGGGGGGGAGGAAAAATACGCAGTATTTT. It specifies CASSLGGGGRKNTQYF.

This clonotype was detected a few times. The V and J genes are TRBV12-3 or TRBV12-4 and TRBJ2-2, with 9 bases fitting TRBD1. The V segment lost 8 bases and the J segment 6 bases; nucleotides outside the gene matches: 10. The CDR3 sequence is 15 residues long. CDR3 in amino acids: CASGTTGTGSGELFF. The CDR3 bases are TGTGCCAGCGGGACTACCGGGACAGGGTCCGGGGAGCTGTTTTTT.

J is TRBJ1-1 and V is TRBV28, with D perhaps TRBD1 (5 bases). In germline, CDR1 is MDHEN, CDR2 SYDVKM. Trimming removed 2 bases from V and 2 bases from J, with 12 bases in between. The CDR3 runs 15 residues. In DNA form, the CDR3 reads TGTGCCAGCAGTTTAGTCCTCGGGGGTAACACTGAAGCTTTCTTT. It yields the protein CASSLVLGGNTEAFF.

In this sample, this clonotype turned up a few times. The chain uses TRBV27 and TRBJ1-1, with D unresolved. V lost 2 bases to trimming and J lost 1 base, with 5 bases between them. Germline CDR1 reads MNHEY; CDR2 reads SMNVEV (reference sequence). CDR3 size: 13 residues. The CDR3 bases are TGTGCCAGCAGTTTAAAACCGAACACTGAAGCTTTCTTT. Protein sequence: CASSLKPNTEAFF.

This clonotype was recorded a few times. This chain uses TRBV20-1 with TRBJ2-3; possible D gene TRBD1, 6 bases. Trimming pared 2 bases from V and 4 bases from J, leaving 13 bases between. CDR1 and CDR2 from the germline V gene are DFQATT and SNEGSKA (reference sequence). There are 14 residues in the CDR3. The CDR3 bases are TGCAGTGCTAGACCTAGGGGGAGTGCAGATACGCAGTATTTT. Its protein product is CSARPRGSADTQYF.

This clonotype was seen at least ten times. The chain carries TRBV4-3 and TRBJ2-7, with 11 bases lining up with TRBD1. CDR1 and CDR2 from the germline V gene are LGHNA and YSLEER. CDR3 length: 15 amino acids. Germline trimming cut 0 bases from V and 5 bases from J; bases unmatched to any gene: 3. In DNA, the CDR3 is TGCGCCAGCAGCCAAGATAGGACAGGGGGCGACGAGCAGTACTTC. As protein: CASSQDRTGGDEQYF.

The CDR3 spells CASNTAGQESWANVLTF. Here the CDR3 DNA reads TGTGCCAGCAACACAGCGGGACAGGAGTCCTGGGCCAACGTCCTGACTTTC. The chain carries TRBV11-2 and TRBJ2-6, with D maybe TRBD1 (8 bases). The CDR3 sequence is 17 residues long. Germline V gives CDR1 SGHAT, CDR2 FQNNGV. Trimming stripped 7 bases from V and 5 bases from J, with 21 bases between.